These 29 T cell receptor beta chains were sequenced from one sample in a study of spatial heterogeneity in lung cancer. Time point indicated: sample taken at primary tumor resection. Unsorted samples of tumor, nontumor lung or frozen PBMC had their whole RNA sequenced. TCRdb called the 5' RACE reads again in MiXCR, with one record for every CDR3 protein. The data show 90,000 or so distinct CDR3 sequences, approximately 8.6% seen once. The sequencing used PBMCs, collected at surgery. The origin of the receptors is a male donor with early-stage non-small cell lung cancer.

In DNA form, the CDR3 reads TGTGCCAGCAGCCCCGACAGGGAGGGGAATCAGCCCCAGCATTTT. Translation: CASSPDREGNQPQHF. The chain is built from TRBV7-9 and TRBJ1-5, with TRBD1 matching 7 bases. CDR1 is SEHNR and CDR2 is FQNEAQ in the germline V gene (reference sequence). The ends lost 5 bases at V and 4 bases at J; junction bases unmatched: 8. The CDR3 is 15 residues long.

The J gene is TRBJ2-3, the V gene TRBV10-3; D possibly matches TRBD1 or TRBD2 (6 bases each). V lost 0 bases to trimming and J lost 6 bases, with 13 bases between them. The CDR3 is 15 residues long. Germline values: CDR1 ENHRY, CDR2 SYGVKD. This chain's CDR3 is CAISESGAGMDTQYF. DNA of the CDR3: TGTGCCATCAGTGAGTCGGGGGCGGGGATGGATACGCAGTATTTT.

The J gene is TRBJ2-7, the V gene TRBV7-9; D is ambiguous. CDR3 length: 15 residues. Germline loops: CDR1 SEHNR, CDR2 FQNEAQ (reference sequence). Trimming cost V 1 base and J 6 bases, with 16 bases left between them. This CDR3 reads CASSLGGQPGLEQYF. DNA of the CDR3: TGTGCCAGCAGCTTAGGAGGCCAGCCCGGTCTCGAGCAGTACTTC.

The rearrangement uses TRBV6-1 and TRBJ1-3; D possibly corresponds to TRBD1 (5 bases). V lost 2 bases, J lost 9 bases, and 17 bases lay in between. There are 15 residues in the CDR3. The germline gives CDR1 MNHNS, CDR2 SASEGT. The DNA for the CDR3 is TGTGCCAGCAGTGAAAACCCTGGGGCAGCAACCACCATATATTTT. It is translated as CASSENPGAATTIYF.

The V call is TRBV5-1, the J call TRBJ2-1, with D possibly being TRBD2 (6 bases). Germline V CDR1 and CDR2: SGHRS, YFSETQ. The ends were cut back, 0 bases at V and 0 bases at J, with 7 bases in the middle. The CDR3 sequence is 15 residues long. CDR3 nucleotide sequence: TGCGCCAGCAGCTTGGAGACTAGCTCCTACAATGAGCAGTTCTTC. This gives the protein CASSLETSSYNEQFF.

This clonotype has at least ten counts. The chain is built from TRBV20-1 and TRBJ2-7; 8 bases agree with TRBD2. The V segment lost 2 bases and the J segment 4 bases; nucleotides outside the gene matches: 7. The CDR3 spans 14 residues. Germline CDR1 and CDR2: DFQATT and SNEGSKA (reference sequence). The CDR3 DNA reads TGCAGTGCTAGACGGCGGGAGGTGGCGTACGAGCAGTACTTC. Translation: CSARRREVAYEQYF.

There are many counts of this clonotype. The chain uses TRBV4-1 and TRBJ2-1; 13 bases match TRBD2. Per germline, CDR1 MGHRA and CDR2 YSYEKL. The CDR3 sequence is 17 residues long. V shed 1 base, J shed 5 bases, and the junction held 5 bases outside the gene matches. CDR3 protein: CASSQVLAGGRDNEQFF. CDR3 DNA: TGCGCCAGCAGCCAAGTACTAGCGGGGGGGCGGGACAATGAGCAGTTCTTC.

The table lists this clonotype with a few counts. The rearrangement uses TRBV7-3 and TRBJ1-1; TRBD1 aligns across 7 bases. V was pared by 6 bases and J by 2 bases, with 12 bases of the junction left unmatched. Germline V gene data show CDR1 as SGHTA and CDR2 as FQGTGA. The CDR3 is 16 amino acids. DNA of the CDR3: TGTGCCAGCAGTCCAACGGGGGACAGCAAAAACACTGAAGCTTTCTTT. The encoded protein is CASSPTGDSKNTEAFF.

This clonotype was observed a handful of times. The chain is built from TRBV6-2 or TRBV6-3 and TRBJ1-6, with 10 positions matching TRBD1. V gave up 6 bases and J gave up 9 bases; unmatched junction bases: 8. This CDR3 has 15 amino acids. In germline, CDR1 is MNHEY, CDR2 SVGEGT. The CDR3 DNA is TGTGCCAGCAGACCCGGGACAGGGGTATTTTCACCCCTCCACTTT. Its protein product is CASRPGTGVFSPLHF.

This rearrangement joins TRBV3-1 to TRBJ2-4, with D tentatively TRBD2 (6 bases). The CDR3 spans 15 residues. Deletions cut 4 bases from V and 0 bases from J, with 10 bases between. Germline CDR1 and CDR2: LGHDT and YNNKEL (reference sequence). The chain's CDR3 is CASSPSGPAKNIQYF. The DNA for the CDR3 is TGTGCCAGCAGCCCCAGCGGGCCAGCCAAAAACATTCAGTACTTC.

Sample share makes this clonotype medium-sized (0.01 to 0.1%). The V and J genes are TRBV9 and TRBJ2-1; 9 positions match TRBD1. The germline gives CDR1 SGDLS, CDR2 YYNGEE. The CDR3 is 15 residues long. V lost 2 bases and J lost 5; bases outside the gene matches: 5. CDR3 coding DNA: TGTGCCAGCAGCGTCGGGACAGGGTTAAACAATGAGCAGTTCTTC. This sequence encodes CASSVGTGLNNEQFF.

The CDR3 protein is CASSPVPGSYEQYF. As DNA, the CDR3 is TGCGCCAGCAGCCCGGTTCCAGGATCCTACGAGCAGTACTTC. The gene calls are TRBV5-1 and TRBJ2-7; D uncertain. The V gene's germline CDR1 is SGHRS and CDR2 YFSETQ. V lost 4 bases and J lost 1, with 12 bases in between. This CDR3 has 14 residues.

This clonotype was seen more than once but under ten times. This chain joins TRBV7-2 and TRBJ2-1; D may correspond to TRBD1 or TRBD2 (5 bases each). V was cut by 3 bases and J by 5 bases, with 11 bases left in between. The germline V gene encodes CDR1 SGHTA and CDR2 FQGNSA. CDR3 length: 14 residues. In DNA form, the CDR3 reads TGTGCCAGCAGCTTGGGGGTAGTTAACAATGAGCAGTTCTTC. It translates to CASSLGVVNNEQFF. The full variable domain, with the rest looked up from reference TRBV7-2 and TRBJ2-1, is GAGVSQSPSNKVTEKGKDVELRCDPISGHTALYWYRQSLGQGLEFLIYFQGNSAPDKSGLPSDRFSAERTGGSVSTLTIQRTQQEDSAVYLCASSLGVVNNEQFFGPGTRLTVL.

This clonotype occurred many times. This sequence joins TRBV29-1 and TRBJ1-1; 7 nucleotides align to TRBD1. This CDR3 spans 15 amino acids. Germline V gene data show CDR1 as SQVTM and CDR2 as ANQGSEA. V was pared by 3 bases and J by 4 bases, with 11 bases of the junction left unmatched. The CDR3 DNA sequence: TGCAGCGTTGACGGATCGGCGGACAGGCCCACTGAAGCTTTCTTT. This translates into CSVDGSADRPTEAFF.

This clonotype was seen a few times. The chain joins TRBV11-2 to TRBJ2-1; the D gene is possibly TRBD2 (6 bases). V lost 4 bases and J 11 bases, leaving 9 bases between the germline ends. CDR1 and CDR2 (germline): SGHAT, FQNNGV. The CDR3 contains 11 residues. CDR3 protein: CASSSAGKQFF. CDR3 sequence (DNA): TGTGCCAGCAGCTCGGCGGGAAAGCAGTTCTTC.

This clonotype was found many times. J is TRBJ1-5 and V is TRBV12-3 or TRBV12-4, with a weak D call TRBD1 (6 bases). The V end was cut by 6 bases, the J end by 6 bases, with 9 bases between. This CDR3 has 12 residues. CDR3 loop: CASSKGGQPQHF. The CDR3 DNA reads TGTGCCAGCAGCAAGGGGGGTCAGCCCCAGCATTTT.

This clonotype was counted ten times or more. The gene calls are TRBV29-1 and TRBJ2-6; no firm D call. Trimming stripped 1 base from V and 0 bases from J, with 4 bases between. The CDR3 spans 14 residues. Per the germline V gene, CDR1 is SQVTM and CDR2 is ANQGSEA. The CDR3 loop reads CSVEGVSGANVLTF. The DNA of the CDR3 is TGCAGCGTTGAAGGTGTCTCTGGGGCCAACGTCCTGACTTTC. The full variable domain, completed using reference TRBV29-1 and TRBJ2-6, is SAVISQKPSRDICQRGTSLTIQCQVDSQVTMMFWYRQQPGQSLTLIATANQGSEATYESGFVIDKFPISRPNLTFSTLTVSNMSPEDSSIYLCSVEGVSGANVLTFGAGSRLTVL.

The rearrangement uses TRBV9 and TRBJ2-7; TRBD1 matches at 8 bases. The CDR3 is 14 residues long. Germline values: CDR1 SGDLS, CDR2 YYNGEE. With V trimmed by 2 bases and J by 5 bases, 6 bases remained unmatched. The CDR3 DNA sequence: TGTGCCAGCAGCGTTCGCGGACAGGGCGACGAGCAGTACTTC. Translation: CASSVRGQGDEQYF. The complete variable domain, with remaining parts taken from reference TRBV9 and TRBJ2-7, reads DSGVTQTPKHLITATGQRVTLRCSPRSGDLSVYWYQQSLDQGLQFLIQYYNGEERAKGNILERFSAQQFPDLHSELNLSSLELGDSALYFCASSVRGQGDEQYFGPGTRLTVT.

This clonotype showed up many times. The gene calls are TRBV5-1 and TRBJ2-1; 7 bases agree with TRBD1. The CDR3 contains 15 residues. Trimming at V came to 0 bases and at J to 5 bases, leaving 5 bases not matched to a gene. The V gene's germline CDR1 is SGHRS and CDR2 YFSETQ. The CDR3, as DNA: TGCGCCAGCAGCTTGGATACAGGGGCTAACAATGAGCAGTTCTTC. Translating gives CASSLDTGANNEQFF.

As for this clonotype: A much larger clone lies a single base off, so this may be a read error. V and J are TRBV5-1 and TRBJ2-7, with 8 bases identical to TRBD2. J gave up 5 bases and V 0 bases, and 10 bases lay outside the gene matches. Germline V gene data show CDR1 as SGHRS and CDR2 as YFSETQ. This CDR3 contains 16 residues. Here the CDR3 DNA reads TGCGCCAGCAGCTTGGACCCGGGACTAGAAGTCGACGAGCAGTACTTC. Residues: CASSLDPGLEVDEQYF. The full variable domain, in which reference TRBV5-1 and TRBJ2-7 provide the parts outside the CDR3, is KAGVTQTPRYLIKTRGQQVTLSCSPISGHRSVSWYQQTPGQGLQFLFEYFSETQRNKGNFPGRFSGRQFSNSRSEMNVSTLELGDSALYLCASSLDPGLEVDEQYFGPGTRLTVT.

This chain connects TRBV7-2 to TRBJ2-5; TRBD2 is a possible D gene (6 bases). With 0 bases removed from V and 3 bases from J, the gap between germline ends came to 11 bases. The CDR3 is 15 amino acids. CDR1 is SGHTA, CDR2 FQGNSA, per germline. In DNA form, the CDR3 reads TGTGCCAGCAGCTTAGCGCGGGGCCGTGAAGAGACCCAGTACTTC. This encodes CASSLARGREETQYF. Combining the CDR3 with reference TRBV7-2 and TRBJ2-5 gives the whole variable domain GAGVSQSPSNKVTEKGKDVELRCDPISGHTALYWYRQSLGQGLEFLIYFQGNSAPDKSGLPSDRFSAERTGGSVSTLTIQRTQQEDSAVYLCASSLARGREETQYFGPGTRLLVL.

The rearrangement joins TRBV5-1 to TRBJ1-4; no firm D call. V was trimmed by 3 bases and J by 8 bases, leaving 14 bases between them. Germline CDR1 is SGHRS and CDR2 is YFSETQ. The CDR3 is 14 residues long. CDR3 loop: CASSSTGSGEKLFF. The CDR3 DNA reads TGCGCCAGCAGCTCGACCGGGAGTGGCGAAAAACTGTTTTTT.

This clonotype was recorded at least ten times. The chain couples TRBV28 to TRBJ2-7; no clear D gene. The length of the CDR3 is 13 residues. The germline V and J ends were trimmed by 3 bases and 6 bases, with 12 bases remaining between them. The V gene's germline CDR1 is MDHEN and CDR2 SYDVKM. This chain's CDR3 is CASSLSPPLEQYF. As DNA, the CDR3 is TGTGCCAGCAGTTTGTCACCGCCCCTCGAGCAGTACTTC. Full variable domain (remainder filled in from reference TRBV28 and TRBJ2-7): DVKVTQSSRYLVKRTGEKVFLECVQDMDHENMFWYRQDPGLGLRLIYFSYDVKMKEKGDIPEGYSVSREKKERFSLILESASTNQTSMYLCASSLSPPLEQYFGPGTRLTVT.

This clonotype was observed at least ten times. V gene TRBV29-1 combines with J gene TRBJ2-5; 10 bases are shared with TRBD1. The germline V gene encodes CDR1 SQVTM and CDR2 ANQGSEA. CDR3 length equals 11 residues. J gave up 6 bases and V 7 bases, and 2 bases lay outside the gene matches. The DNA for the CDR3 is TGCAGCGGGGACAGGGGCCAGACCCAGTACTTC. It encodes CSGDRGQTQYF.

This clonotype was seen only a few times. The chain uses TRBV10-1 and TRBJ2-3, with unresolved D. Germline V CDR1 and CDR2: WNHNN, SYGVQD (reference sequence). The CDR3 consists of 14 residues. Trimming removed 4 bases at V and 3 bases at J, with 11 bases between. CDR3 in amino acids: CASSAGGVTDTQYF. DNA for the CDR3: TGCGCCAGCAGTGCCGGTGGGGTTACAGATACGCAGTATTTT.

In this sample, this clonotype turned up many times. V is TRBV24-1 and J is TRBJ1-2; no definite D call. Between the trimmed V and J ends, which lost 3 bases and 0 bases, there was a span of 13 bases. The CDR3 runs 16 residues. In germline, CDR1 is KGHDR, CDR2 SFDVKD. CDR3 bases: TGTGCCACCAGTGATGTGAAGACGGGCCCTAACTATGGCTACACCTTC. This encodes CATSDVKTGPNYGYTF.

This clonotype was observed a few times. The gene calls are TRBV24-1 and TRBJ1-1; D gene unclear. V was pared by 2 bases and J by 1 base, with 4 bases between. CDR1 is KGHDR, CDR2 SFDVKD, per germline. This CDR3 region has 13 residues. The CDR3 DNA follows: TGTGCCACCAGTGATTGGCGGAACACTGAAGCTTTCTTT. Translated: CATSDWRNTEAFF.

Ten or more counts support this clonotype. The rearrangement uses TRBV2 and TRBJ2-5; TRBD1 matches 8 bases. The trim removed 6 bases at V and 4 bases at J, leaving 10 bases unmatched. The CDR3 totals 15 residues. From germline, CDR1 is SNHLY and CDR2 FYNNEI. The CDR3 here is CASRETGVARETQYF. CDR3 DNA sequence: TGTGCCAGCAGGGAGACAGGGGTGGCCAGAGAGACCCAGTACTTC.

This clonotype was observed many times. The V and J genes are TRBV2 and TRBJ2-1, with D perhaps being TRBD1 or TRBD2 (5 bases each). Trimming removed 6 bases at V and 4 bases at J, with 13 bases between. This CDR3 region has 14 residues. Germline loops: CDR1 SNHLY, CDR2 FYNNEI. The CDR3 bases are TGTGCCAGCAGAGGGACGGCGAGTTACAATGAGCAGTTCTTC. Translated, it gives CASRGTASYNEQFF.